One sample yielded the 4 T cell receptor beta chains listed below, sequenced in a study of T cells in Graves' hyperthyroidism and ophthalmopathy. The investigators amplified TCR beta CDR3 regions from RNA transcripts. The study used the HTBI primer set for a first-round RT-PCR of the TCR CDR3. TCRdb re-analysed the multiplex PCR reads in MiXCR, keeping a single row per CDR3 protein. The sample shows hundreds of thousands of distinct CDR3 sequences, around a sixth of them seen only once. Sequencing input: blood. All receptors derive from a woman under 30 with Graves' hyperthyroidism.

The chain links TRBV5-1 to TRBJ2-7; possible D gene TRBD2, 8 bases. Germline V lookup: CDR1 SGHRS, CDR2 YFSETQ. This CDR3 has 17 residues. Trimming removed 2 bases at V and 5 bases at J, with 23 bases between. CDR3 loop: CASSLIPTGTSKHEQYF. CDR3 DNA: TGCGCCAGCAGCTTAATCCCGACAGGGACTAGTAAACACGAGCAGTACTTC.

Here the CDR3 reads CASSVDSGGPEQYF. The CDR3 DNA follows: TGTGCCAGCAGCGTAGATAGCGGGGGGCCCGAGCAGTACTTC. This chain uses TRBV9 with TRBJ2-7, with 10 bases aligning to TRBD2. The CDR3 extends over 14 amino acids. Looked up from germline, CDR1 is SGDLS and CDR2 is YYNGEE. Unmatched junction bases numbered 3, after V lost 0 bases and J lost 6 bases. Based on the CDR3 plus reference TRBV9 and TRBJ2-7, the full variable domain is DSGVTQTPKHLITATGQRVTLRCSPRSGDLSVYWYQQSLDQGLQFLIQYYNGEERAKGNILERFSAQQFPDLHSELNLSSLELGDSALYFCASSVDSGGPEQYFGPGTRLTVT.

This clonotype was counted a few times. The rearrangement links TRBV4-1 to TRBJ1-1, with 7 positions matching TRBD1. The CDR3 totals 15 residues. Germline CDR1 MGHRA, CDR2 YSYEKL. V was clipped by 4 bases and J by 3 bases; unmatched bases: 8. CDR3 nucleotide sequence: TGCGCCAGCAGCCGCTTACAGGGGTGGTACACTGAAGCTTTCTTT. It encodes CASSRLQGWYTEAFF.

The table lists this clonotype with many counts. The gene calls are TRBV6-1 and TRBJ2-1; 10 bases match TRBD2. V lost 5 bases to trimming and J lost 7 bases; unmatched junction nucleotides: 5. Germline V gene sequence: CDR1 MNHNS, CDR2 SASEGT. The CDR3 extends over 14 amino acids. CDR3 DNA sequence: TGTGCCAGCAGTTACGGGACTAGCGTTAATGAGCAGTTCTTC. This codes for CASSYGTSVNEQFF.